Below are 30 T cell receptor beta chains sequenced from a single sample in a study of long-term antiretroviral therapy in people with HIV. Survey-level resolution applied to immunoSEQ assay v3.0. TCRdb keeps only in-frame clones here, not all; method: immunoSEQ multiplex PCR. The repertoire includes approximately 45,000 clones, approximately 86% of them detected once, and roughly 4.9% sits in the top ten. The sequencing here drew on unsorted PBMCs, taken 0.1 years before starting antiretroviral therapy. Receptors originate from a woman between 50 and 59 years old with HIV.

The chain employs TRBV4-1 and TRBJ2-7; D might be TRBD2 (7 bases). V was shortened by 5 bases and J by 2 bases, with 22 bases between the two germline ends. CDR3 length: 17 amino acids. CDR1 MGHRA and CDR2 YSYEKL come from the germline V gene. The CDR3 spells CASSEGAGEGIAYEQYF. CDR3 in DNA: TGCGCCAGCAGCGAAGGGGCAGGGGAGGGCATAGCCTACGAGCAGTACTTC.

This clone was picked up one time. The CDR3 nucleotides read TGTGCCAGTAGTGAACGGACAGGGAGTGGCTACACCTTC. Amino acid sequence: CASSERTGSGYTF. V gene TRBV19 combines with J gene TRBJ1-2, with TRBD1 identical over 8 bases. The CDR3 has 13 residues. The germline gives CDR1 LNHDA, CDR2 SQIVND (reference sequence). The V and J ends lost 5 bases and 7 bases, in that order; junction bases with no gene match: 6.

This sequence joins TRBV7-3 and TRBJ2-3; 10 nucleotides align to TRBD2. The CDR3 spans 16 residues. CDR1 and CDR2 from the germline V gene are SGHTA and FQGTGA. V lost 5 bases and J lost 2; bases outside the gene matches: 7. The CDR3: CASSANSGGPTDTQYF. The CDR3 DNA sequence: TGTGCCAGCAGCGCCAATAGCGGGGGGCCCACAGATACGCAGTATTTT.

The chain is built from TRBV9 and TRBJ1-5, with a weak D call TRBD1 (6 bases). V was trimmed by 0 bases and J by 2 bases, leaving 9 bases between them. Germline CDR1 and CDR2: SGDLS and YYNGEE. There are 15 residues in the CDR3. This CDR3 is CASSVDGGRNQPQHF. CDR3 in DNA: TGTGCCAGCAGCGTAGACGGGGGGCGCAATCAGCCCCAGCATTTT. Based on the CDR3 plus reference TRBV9 and TRBJ1-5, the full variable domain is DSGVTQTPKHLITATGQRVTLRCSPRSGDLSVYWYQQSLDQGLQFLIQYYNGEERAKGNILERFSAQQFPDLHSELNLSSLELGDSALYFCASSVDGGRNQPQHFGDGTRLSIL.

The rearrangement joins TRBV6-5 to TRBJ2-3; D gene ambiguous. The germline CDR1 and CDR2 sequences are MNHEY and SVGAGI. The CDR3 contains 13 residues. The V and J ends lost 3 bases and 6 bases respectively, with 10 bases between them. The CDR3 sequence is CASSYGARDTQYF. The DNA of the CDR3 is TGTGCCAGCAGTTATGGAGCAAGGGATACGCAGTATTTT.

The chain carries TRBV19 and TRBJ2-7, with TRBD1 identical over 8 bases. The germline V gene has CDR1 LNHDA and CDR2 SQIVND (reference sequence). The CDR3 contains 15 residues. With V trimmed by 4 bases and J by 3 bases, 8 bases remained unmatched. This CDR3 reads CASSNEGTGGYEQYF. The CDR3 DNA reads TGTGCCAGTAGTAACGAGGGGACAGGTGGCTACGAGCAGTACTTC.

The V call is TRBV5-1, the J call TRBJ1-3; D unresolved. Germline CDR1 is SGHRS and CDR2 is YFSETQ. V lost 4 bases to trimming and J lost 2 bases, with 4 bases between them. CDR3 length equals 12 residues. Written as DNA, the CDR3 is TGCGCCAGCAGCCCGCCTGGAAACACCATATATTTT. Translated, it gives CASSPPGNTIYF.

This clone was seen more than once but under ten times. As DNA, the CDR3 is TGTGCCAGCAGCTTAGGACAGGTCGGTGGCTACACCTTC. This translates into CASSLGQVGGYTF. V is TRBV7-2 and J is TRBJ1-2; D possibly corresponds to TRBD1 (6 bases). Germline CDR1 SGHTA, CDR2 FQGNSA. Trimming removed 1 base from V and 7 bases from J, with 10 bases in between. CDR3 length: 13 residues. Full variable domain (missing parts from reference TRBV7-2 and TRBJ1-2): GAGVSQSPSNKVTEKGKDVELRCDPISGHTALYWYRQSLGQGLEFLIYFQGNSAPDKSGLPSDRFSAERTGGSVSTLTIQRTQQEDSAVYLCASSLGQVGGYTFGSGTRLTVV.

The chain uses TRBV5-1 and TRBJ1-2; TRBD1 agrees at 7 bases. The length of the CDR3 is 14 residues. The V gene's germline CDR1 is SGHRS and CDR2 YFSETQ. V was clipped by 4 bases and J by 8 bases; unmatched bases: 11. CDR3: CASSPAGTVLGYTF. In DNA, the CDR3 is TGCGCCAGCAGCCCGGCGGGGACAGTTCTAGGCTACACCTTC.

J is TRBJ2-3 and V is TRBV9; weak D call: TRBD2 (6 bases). CDR1 and CDR2 (germline): SGDLS, YYNGEE. The CDR3 is 15 amino acids. Trimming pared 4 bases from V and 4 bases from J, leaving 16 bases between. The chain's CDR3 is CASSPRASAADTQYF. The CDR3 nucleotides are TGTGCCAGCAGCCCCCGTGCTAGCGCGGCAGATACGCAGTATTTT.

The chain employs TRBV19 and TRBJ1-2; D is uncertain. CDR1 is LNHDA, CDR2 SQIVND, per germline (reference sequence). Trimming pared 7 bases from V and 5 bases from J, leaving 11 bases between. This CDR3 has 12 residues. The CDR3 protein is CASTKEGYGYTF. The CDR3, as DNA: TGTGCCAGTACCAAAGAAGGATATGGCTACACCTTC.

This clone was observed a single time. The rearrangement links TRBV15 to TRBJ2-5; D unresolved. Germline V CDR1 and CDR2: LNHNV, YYDKDF (reference sequence). Deletions cut 0 bases from V and 4 bases from J, with 12 bases between. The length of the CDR3 is 15 residues. The CDR3 loop is CATSRDGLQTETQYF. The CDR3 nucleotides are TGTGCCACCAGCAGAGATGGCCTTCAAACAGAGACCCAGTACTTC.

The chain is built from TRBV25-1 and TRBJ1-1; D not resolved. Germline CDR1 and CDR2: MGHDK and SYGVNS. This CDR3 is 14 amino acids long. Trimming left V 2 bases short and J 1 base short, with 8 bases between. The CDR3 coding sequence is TGTGCCAGCAGTGAAGTCGGGGAGAACACTGAAGCTTTCTTT. Its translation: CASSEVGENTEAFF.

V is TRBV7-8 and J is TRBJ2-7; the match to TRBD1 covers 7 bases. Germline V gene lookup returns CDR1 SGHVS and CDR2 FQNEAQ. The V gene end was trimmed by 4 bases and the J gene end by 0 bases; junction bases not matched to a gene: 3. This CDR3 contains 14 residues. CDR3 nucleotide sequence: TGTGCCAGCAGCTCCGGACAGGACTCCTACGAGCAGTACTTC. Its translation is CASSSGQDSYEQYF.

V gene TRBV9 combines with J gene TRBJ2-3; tentatively, D is TRBD2 (6 bases). V was pared by 1 base and J by 4 bases, with 13 bases between. CDR3 length: 15 residues. Germline assignment: CDR1 SGDLS and CDR2 YYNGEE. CDR3 sequence: CASSVRGSPSDTQYF. The CDR3 DNA sequence: TGTGCCAGCAGCGTACGGGGGAGTCCTTCAGATACGCAGTATTTT.

The rearrangement joins TRBV6-1 to TRBJ2-3; D unclear. The germline gives CDR1 MNHNS, CDR2 SASEGT. Trimming removed 1 base from V and 2 bases from J, with 10 bases in between. The CDR3 loop spans 15 amino acids. As DNA, the CDR3 is TGTGCCAGCAGTGAAGGTTTAGGGATCACAGATACGCAGTATTTT. Its translation is CASSEGLGITDTQYF.

The chain uses TRBV6-1 and TRBJ1-1; TRBD1 matches at 7 bases. This CDR3 comprises 15 residues. Germline V gene data show CDR1 as MNHNS and CDR2 as SASEGT. The J segment lost 1 base and the V segment lost 3 bases, leaving 5 bases of the junction unmatched. The DNA for the CDR3 is TGTGCCAGCAGTGATCAGGGGGACCCGAACACTGAAGCTTTCTTT. Protein product: CASSDQGDPNTEAFF.

The chain has TRBV7-8 and TRBJ2-3; D ambiguous. The V gene's germline CDR1 is SGHVS and CDR2 FQNEAQ. The CDR3 loop spans 17 amino acids. The ends were cut back, 0 bases at V and 0 bases at J, with 13 bases in the middle. The CDR3 DNA follows: TGTGCCAGCAGCTTAGCACTCAGGAGCGCCAGCACAGATACGCAGTATTTT. Translated: CASSLALRSASTDTQYF.

As DNA, the CDR3 is TGTGCCACCAGCAAGGCCTTGGCGGGTGCTGAGGGGTCAGATACGCAGTATTTT. Protein: CATSKALAGAEGSDTQYF. The chain is built from TRBV15 and TRBJ2-3; tentatively, D is TRBD1 or TRBD2 (5 bases each). Trimming took 4 bases from V and 4 from J, leaving 24 bases between them. The CDR3 is 18 amino acids. Germline V gene lookup returns CDR1 LNHNV and CDR2 YYDKDF (reference sequence). The whole variable domain, filled in from reference TRBV15 and TRBJ2-3, reads DAMVIQNPRYQVTQFGKPVTLSCSQTLNHNVMYWYQQKSSQAPKLLFHYYDKDFNNEADTPDNFQSRRPNTSFCFLDIRSPGLGDTAMYLCATSKALAGAEGSDTQYFGPGTRLTVL.

CDR3 sequence: CASSQGLPNTEAFF. Written as DNA, the CDR3 is TGCGCCAGCAGCCAGGGGCTTCCAAACACTGAAGCTTTCTTT. The V call is TRBV5-1, the J call TRBJ1-1; D may be TRBD1 (6 bases). This CDR3 contains 14 residues. Deletions cut 4 bases from V and 2 bases from J, with 12 bases between. Germline loops: CDR1 SGHRS, CDR2 YFSETQ.

The V and J genes are TRBV9 and TRBJ2-2; TRBD2 agrees at 12 bases. CDR3 length: 17 residues. Germline-derived CDR1 and CDR2 are SGDLS and YYNGEE. Trimming removed 6 bases from V and 0 bases from J; junction bases left unmatched: 6. The CDR3 here is CASTLAGGISNTGELFF. The CDR3 nucleotides are TGTGCCAGCACTCTAGCGGGGGGGATATCGAACACCGGGGAGCTGTTTTTT.

The chain combines TRBV14 with TRBJ2-6, with TRBD2 matching 8 bases. The germline V gene encodes CDR1 SGHDN and CDR2 FVKESK. This CDR3 region has 19 residues. V was clipped by 4 bases and J by 0 bases; unmatched bases: 11. The CDR3 DNA reads TGTGCCAGCAGCCCATTCGGGGGGGGGCCCAGCTCTGGGGCCAACGTCCTGACTTTC. It encodes CASSPFGGGPSSGANVLTF.

A few counts support this clone. The J gene is TRBJ2-3, the V gene TRBV7-2; 11 nucleotides align to TRBD2. This CDR3 has 18 amino acids. V gave up 1 base and J gave up 5 bases; unmatched junction bases: 11. Germline V CDR1 and CDR2: SGHTA, FQGNSA. This CDR3 reads CASSLVWVAGGPVDTQYF. The CDR3 DNA reads as TGTGCCAGCAGCTTAGTTTGGGTAGCGGGGGGGCCCGTAGATACGCAGTATTTT.

The genes are TRBV5-4 and TRBJ1-5; 11 positions match TRBD1. CDR3 length: 15 amino acids. With 4 bases clipped from V and 7 bases from J, the junction kept 7 bases outside the gene matches. The germline V gene has CDR1 SGHNT and CDR2 YYREEE (reference sequence). This CDR3 reads CASSPGQGATQPQHF. CDR3 nucleotides: TGTGCCAGCAGCCCCGGACAGGGGGCAACGCAGCCCCAGCATTTT.

CDR3 bases: TGTGCCAGCACCTCCGCATCCGGAGCAGATACGCAGTATTTT. Amino acids: CASTSASGADTQYF. V and J are TRBV5-4 and TRBJ2-3; D call uncertain. Germline CDR1 SGHNT, CDR2 YYREEE (reference sequence). This CDR3 contains 14 residues. V lost 6 bases and J 4 bases, leaving 15 bases between the germline ends.

The chain is built from TRBV5-1 and TRBJ1-6, with 8 bases aligning to TRBD1. Trimming at V came to 3 bases and at J to 7 bases, leaving 3 bases not matched to a gene. The CDR3 length is 14 residues. The germline gives CDR1 SGHRS, CDR2 YFSETQ. The CDR3 DNA follows: TGCGCCAGCAGCTCGGGACAGGCCAATTCACCCCTCCACTTT. It is translated as CASSSGQANSPLHF.

The chain combines TRBV29-1 with TRBJ2-5; TRBD1 agrees at 7 bases. The germline V gene encodes CDR1 SQVTM and CDR2 ANQGSEA. The CDR3 covers 14 residues. Losses at the gene ends were 6 bases for V and 4 bases for J; bases not matched to a gene: 11. The CDR3: CSVTRQGRIETQYF. In DNA form, the CDR3 reads TGCAGCGTCACACGACAGGGACGAATAGAGACCCAGTACTTC.

CDR3 sequence reads: CAWSRAGAREKLFF. The CDR3 region has the DNA TGTGCCTGGAGCCGGGCGGGTGCAAGGGAAAAACTGTTTTTT. The chain is built from TRBV30 and TRBJ1-4; D is ambiguous. The CDR3 runs to 14 residues. Trimming cost V 3 bases and J 8 bases, with 16 bases left between them. Germline assignment: CDR1 GTSNPN and CDR2 SVGIG (reference sequence).

The rearrangement links TRBV9 to TRBJ2-3; D gene unclear. V shed 0 bases and J shed 2 bases, with 4 bases lying between them. The CDR3 is made up of 13 amino acids. The germline V gene encodes CDR1 SGDLS and CDR2 YYNGEE. This CDR3 is CASSVDITDTQYF. For the CDR3, the DNA is TGTGCCAGCAGCGTAGATATCACAGATACGCAGTATTTT.

The chain is built from TRBV7-9 and TRBJ1-2; D may be TRBD1 (5 bases). Deletions cut 4 bases from V and 4 bases from J, with 7 bases between. This CDR3 region has 12 residues. Germline CDR1 reads SEHNR; CDR2 reads FQNEAQ (reference sequence). The DNA for the CDR3 is TGTGCCAGCAGCTCCCAGGGCTATGGCTACACCTTC. It encodes CASSSQGYGYTF.